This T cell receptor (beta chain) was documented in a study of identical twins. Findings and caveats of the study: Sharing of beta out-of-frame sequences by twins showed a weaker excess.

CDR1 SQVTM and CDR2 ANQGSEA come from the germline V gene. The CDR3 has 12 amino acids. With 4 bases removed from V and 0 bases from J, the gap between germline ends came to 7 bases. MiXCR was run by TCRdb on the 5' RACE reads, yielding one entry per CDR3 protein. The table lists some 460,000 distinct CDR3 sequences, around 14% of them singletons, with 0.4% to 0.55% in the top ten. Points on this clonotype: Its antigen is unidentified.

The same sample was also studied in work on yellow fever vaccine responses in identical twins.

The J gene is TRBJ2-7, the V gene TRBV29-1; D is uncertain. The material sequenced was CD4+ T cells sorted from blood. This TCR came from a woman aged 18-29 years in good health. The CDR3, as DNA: TGCAGCGTTGGCAGGTACTCCTACGAGCAGTACTTC. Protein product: CSVGRYSYEQYF.